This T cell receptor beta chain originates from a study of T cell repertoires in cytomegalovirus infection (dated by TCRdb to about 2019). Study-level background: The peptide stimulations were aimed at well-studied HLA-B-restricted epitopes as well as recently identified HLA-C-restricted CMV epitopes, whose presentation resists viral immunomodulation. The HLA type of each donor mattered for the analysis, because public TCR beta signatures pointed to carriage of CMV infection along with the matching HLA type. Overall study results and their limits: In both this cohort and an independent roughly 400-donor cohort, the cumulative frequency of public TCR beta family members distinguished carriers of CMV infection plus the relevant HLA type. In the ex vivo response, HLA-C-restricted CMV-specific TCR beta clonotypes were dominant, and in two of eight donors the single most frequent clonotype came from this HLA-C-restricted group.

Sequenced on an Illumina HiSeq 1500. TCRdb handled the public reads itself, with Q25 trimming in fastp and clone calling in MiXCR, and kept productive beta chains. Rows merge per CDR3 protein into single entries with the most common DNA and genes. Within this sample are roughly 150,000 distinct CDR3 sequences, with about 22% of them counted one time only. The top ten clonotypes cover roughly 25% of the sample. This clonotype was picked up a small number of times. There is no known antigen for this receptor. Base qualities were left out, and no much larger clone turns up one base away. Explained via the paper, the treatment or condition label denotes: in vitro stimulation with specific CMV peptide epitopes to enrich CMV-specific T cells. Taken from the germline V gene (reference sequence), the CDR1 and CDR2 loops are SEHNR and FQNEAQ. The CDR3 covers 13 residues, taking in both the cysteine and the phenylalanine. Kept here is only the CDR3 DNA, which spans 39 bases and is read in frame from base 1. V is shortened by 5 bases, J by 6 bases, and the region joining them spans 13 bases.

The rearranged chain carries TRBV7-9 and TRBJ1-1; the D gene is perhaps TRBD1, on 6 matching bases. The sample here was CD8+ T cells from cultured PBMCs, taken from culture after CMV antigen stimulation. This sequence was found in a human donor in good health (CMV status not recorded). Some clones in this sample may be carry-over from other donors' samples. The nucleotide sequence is TGTGCCAGCAGCACGGACAGAGTCGCTGAAGCTTTCTTT. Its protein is CASSTDRVAEAFF.